This entry is about one T cell receptor beta chain. The antigen remains undetermined. Researchers ran the PCR with 60 Vbeta and 13 Jbeta primers. Some clones are missing from TCRdb's copy, which holds only in-frame ones; the method was immunoSEQ multiplex PCR. Among over 150,000 clones, about four fifths were seen once, and the ten largest hold 1%. The sample belongs to a study of cytomegalovirus exposure and HLA in healthy donors. In the study overall: Under 90% of 350 to 400 genotyped donors fell in the Caucasian-associated ancestry cluster.

Donors had nominal health at sampling but likely had unrecorded immune exposures. J was trimmed by 8 bases and V by 3 bases; bases with no gene match: 9. CDR1 and CDR2 (germline): SEHNR, FQNEAQ (reference sequence). CDR3 length: 14 amino acids. Points from the study as a whole: Reports described diagnosis of cytomegalovirus status by the classifier as highly specific and sensitive.

The sequence was collected from a woman between 50 and 59 years old in good health and CMV-seropositive. What was sequenced was PBMCs. V and J are TRBV7-9 and TRBJ1-2; 7 positions agree with TRBD1. CDR3 in DNA: TGTGCCAGCAGCTTGTCGACAGGGCTGGGGGGCTACACCTTC. Encoded protein: CASSLSTGLGGYTF.